The 26 T cell receptor beta chains presented below share a single source sample, sequenced in a study of cytotoxic CD8 clonotypes in ibrutinib-treated CLL. Assay used: immunoSEQ multiplex PCR; TCRdb lists only in-frame clones, some missing. Among 160,000 or so clones listed, 70% to 90% were seen once. This material consisted of PBMCs, taken at disease progression, from a patient treated with ibrutinib. Source of these receptors: a human donor with chronic lymphocytic leukemia.

The chain carries TRBV29-1 and TRBJ1-1, with D uncertain. V was shortened by 0 bases and J by 11 bases, with 13 bases between the two germline ends. Germline V gene data show CDR1 as SQVTM and CDR2 as ANQGSEA. This CDR3 is built from 12 residues. The CDR3 here is CSVEEYGRGAFF. CDR3 DNA sequence: TGCAGCGTTGAAGAATACGGGAGAGGGGCTTTCTTT.

V is TRBV7-3 and J is TRBJ2-3; TRBD2 is a possible D gene (5 bases). V lost 1 base and J lost 0, with 11 bases in between. CDR3 length equals 16 residues. Germline V gene data show CDR1 as SGHTA and CDR2 as FQGTGA. Here the CDR3 reads CASSLNPPGSTDTQYF. The CDR3 DNA reads as TGTGCCAGCAGCTTAAACCCCCCGGGAAGCACAGATACGCAGTATTTT.

V is TRBV7-6 and J is TRBJ2-3; 11 bases fit TRBD2. V lost 4 bases and J lost 3; bases outside the gene matches: 6. In germline, CDR1 is SGHVS, CDR2 FNYEAQ. This CDR3 comprises 16 residues. The CDR3 DNA reads as TGTGCCAGCAGCTCCCAGACTAGCGGGATTACAGATACGCAGTATTTT. Its translation is CASSSQTSGITDTQYF. Supplemented by reference TRBV7-6 and TRBJ2-3, the full variable domain reads GAGVSQSPRYKVTKRGQDVALRCDPISGHVSLYWYRQALGQGPEFLTYFNYEAQQDKSGLPNDRFSAERPEGSISTLTIQRTEQRDSAMYRCASSSQTSGITDTQYFGPGTRLTVL.

The chain couples TRBV6-1 to TRBJ2-3; D call uncertain. This CDR3 spans 16 amino acids. Trimming stripped 1 base from V and 6 bases from J, with 17 bases between. Germline-derived CDR1 and CDR2 are MNHNS and SASEGT. The CDR3: CASSEGSDQVPDTQYF. The CDR3 bases are TGTGCCAGCAGTGAAGGATCTGACCAGGTGCCGGATACGCAGTATTTT.

The V and J genes are TRBV5-6 and TRBJ2-7; D gene uncertain. CDR1 is SGHDT, CDR2 YYEEEE, per germline. V lost 2 bases to trimming and J lost 4 bases, with 7 bases between them. This CDR3 spans 12 amino acids. The CDR3 DNA follows: TGTGCCAGCAGCTTCGATCGATACGAGCAGTACTTC. This sequence encodes CASSFDRYEQYF.

The chain carries TRBV5-1 and TRBJ2-5; TRBD1 is a possible D gene (6 bases). Germline V CDR1 and CDR2: SGHRS, YFSETQ. This CDR3 is 15 amino acids long. V dropped 3 bases and J dropped 3 bases, with 15 bases sitting between them. In DNA form, the CDR3 reads TGCGCCAGCAGCTCACTATCGACAGGAAAAGAGACCCAGTACTTC. Amino acid sequence: CASSSLSTGKETQYF.

This chain connects TRBV7-2 to TRBJ2-5; 16 bases map to TRBD2. CDR1 is SGHTA and CDR2 is FQGNSA in the germline V gene. The CDR3 extends over 18 amino acids. V was clipped by 5 bases and J by 5 bases; unmatched bases: 11. The CDR3 DNA sequence: TGTGCCAGCAGCCACGGGACTAGCGGGAGGGCGGGCTCGGAGACCCAGTACTTC. As protein: CASSHGTSGRAGSETQYF.

This clone was picked up one time. V usage is TRBV9 and J usage is TRBJ2-1, with D maybe TRBD1 (8 bases). In germline, CDR1 is SGDLS, CDR2 YYNGEE. V lost 4 bases to trimming and J lost 9 bases, with 20 bases between them. The CDR3 loop spans 15 amino acids. CDR3 in amino acids: CASSPGGQGAFEQFF. For the CDR3, the DNA is TGTGCCAGCAGCCCCGGGGGGCAGGGGGCTTTTGAGCAGTTCTTC.

The chain has TRBV6-5 and TRBJ2-7; D may be TRBD1 (5 bases). The V gene lost 2 bases and the J gene lost 2 bases, with 10 bases spanning the gap. The CDR3 spans 14 residues. The germline V gene has CDR1 MNHEY and CDR2 SVGAGI. The CDR3 nucleotides read TGTGCCAGCAGTTACGGACATAAAGCCTACGAGCAGTACTTC. Amino acids: CASSYGHKAYEQYF.

The J gene is TRBJ2-7, the V gene TRBV6-1; D is unresolved. The CDR3 consists of 9 residues. V was clipped by 8 bases and J by 6 bases, with 5 bases between them. Germline lookup yields CDR1 MNHNS and CDR2 SASEGT. The CDR3 sequence is CASGLEQYF. The CDR3 DNA reads as TGTGCCAGCGGTCTCGAGCAGTACTTC.

This rearrangement joins TRBV7-2 to TRBJ1-1; TRBD1 is a possible D gene (6 bases). The germline V gene has CDR1 SGHTA and CDR2 FQGNSA. Trimming took 5 bases from V and 7 from J, leaving 20 bases between them. The CDR3 covers 15 residues. CDR3 amino acids: CASSPREGVTVEAFF. The CDR3 DNA follows: TGTGCCAGCAGCCCCCGGGAGGGGGTAACGGTTGAAGCTTTCTTT.

The sample holds one count of this clone. The J gene is TRBJ1-2, the V gene TRBV28; D perhaps matches TRBD1 (5 bases). This CDR3 has 17 residues. Germline-derived CDR1 and CDR2 are MDHEN and SYDVKM. Trimming removed 6 bases at V and 5 bases at J, with 25 bases between. The CDR3: CASRERGPGQPRYGYTF. CDR3 nucleotides: TGTGCCAGCAGGGAAAGGGGCCCGGGGCAGCCGAGATATGGCTACACCTTC.

This chain connects TRBV19 to TRBJ2-1, with D perhaps given as TRBD1 or TRBD2 (5 bases each). V lost 4 bases to trimming and J lost 12 bases, with 16 bases between them. This CDR3 contains 13 residues. Germline V gene lookup returns CDR1 LNHDA and CDR2 SQIVND (reference sequence). Written as DNA, the CDR3 is TGTGCCAGTAGTACGGGGCTAGCAGTATGGCAGTTCTTC. The encoded protein is CASSTGLAVWQFF.

The gene calls are TRBV11-3 and TRBJ1-1; weak D call: TRBD1 (6 bases). V gave up 2 bases and J gave up 5 bases, with 15 bases separating them. CDR3 size: 15 residues. The germline V gene encodes CDR1 SGHNT and CDR2 YENEEA. For the CDR3, the DNA is TGTGCCAGCAGCTTATTACGGGAAAGGGGGACTGAAGCTTTCTTT. This sequence encodes CASSLLRERGTEAFF.

The V call is TRBV9, the J call TRBJ2-3; D assignment may be TRBD1 or TRBD2 (5 bases each). The CDR3 is 17 residues long. CDR1 SGDLS and CDR2 YYNGEE come from the germline V gene. Trimming shortened V by 0 bases and J by 3 bases, and 17 bases separated the two germline ends. Written as DNA, the CDR3 is TGTGCCAGCAGCGTAGCTAGAGGGGCAACCCGAACAGATACGCAGTATTTT. Translation gives CASSVARGATRTDTQYF.

This chain connects TRBV7-8 to TRBJ2-2, with TRBD2 matching 14 bases. In germline, CDR1 is SGHVS, CDR2 FQNEAQ. The CDR3 spans 16 residues. V dropped 6 bases and J dropped 8; count of bases not matched to a gene: 8. In DNA form, the CDR3 reads TGTGCCAGCAGATCGGGACTAGCGGGAGCAACTGGGGAGCTGTTTTTT. As protein: CASRSGLAGATGELFF.

J is TRBJ2-2 and V is TRBV5-4; D is possibly TRBD1 (7 bases). The length of the CDR3 is 15 residues. The V gene lost 3 bases and the J gene lost 3 bases, with 12 bases spanning the gap. Germline V lookup: CDR1 SGHNT, CDR2 YYREEE (reference sequence). CDR3 loop: CASSSRGEDTGELFF. The CDR3 DNA reads TGTGCCAGCAGCTCCAGGGGGGAGGACACCGGGGAGCTGTTTTTT.

The chain is built from TRBV5-1 and TRBJ2-3, with D possibly TRBD2 on 6 matching bases. The CDR3 has 16 amino acids. The V and J ends lost 4 bases and 2 bases respectively, with 17 bases between them. CDR1 SGHRS and CDR2 YFSETQ come from the germline V gene. The CDR3 DNA reads as TGCGCCAGCAGCCCGGAGGGGACCTGGGACACAGATACGCAGTATTTT. Translating gives CASSPEGTWDTDTQYF.

CDR3 in amino acids: CASSLIGTGYTEAFF. The CDR3 nucleotides are TGTGCCAGCAGCTTAATTGGGACAGGCTACACTGAAGCTTTCTTT. This chain uses TRBV11-2 with TRBJ1-1, with 8 bases lining up with TRBD1. The CDR3 is made up of 15 amino acids. Germline lookup yields CDR1 SGHAT and CDR2 FQNNGV. The V segment lost 2 bases and the J segment 3 bases; nucleotides outside the gene matches: 5.

J is TRBJ1-1 and V is TRBV11-3; D not resolved. Germline-derived CDR1 and CDR2 are SGHNT and YENEEA. Trimming cost V 1 base and J 11 bases, with 8 bases left between them. The CDR3 is 11 residues long. The CDR3 DNA sequence: TGTGCCAGCAGCTTAGGCGGGTTCGCTTTCTTT. Protein sequence: CASSLGGFAFF. The full variable domain, rest sourced from reference TRBV11-3 and TRBJ1-1, is EAGVVQSPRYKIIEKKQPVAFWCNPISGHNTLYWYLQNLGQGPELLIRYENEEAVDDSQLPKDRFSAERLKGVDSTLKIQPAELGDSAVYLCASSLGGFAFFGQGTRLTVV.

The rearrangement joins TRBV6-1 to TRBJ1-1; D may be TRBD1 (6 bases). The CDR3 runs to 15 residues. Trimming removed 6 bases from V and 7 bases from J, with 21 bases in between. Germline V lookup: CDR1 MNHNS, CDR2 SASEGT. The CDR3 sequence is CASRPPRQVLGEAFF. CDR3 in DNA: TGTGCCAGCAGACCTCCCAGACAGGTGTTGGGTGAAGCTTTCTTT.

This sequence joins TRBV27 and TRBJ1-4; TRBD1 might be the D (5 bases). Germline loops: CDR1 MNHEY, CDR2 SMNVEV (reference sequence). V was cut by 4 bases and J by 8 bases, with 17 bases left in between. CDR3 length: 15 amino acids. In nucleotides, the CDR3 is TGTGCCAGCAGTTCGCAGGGTACGGTGAACGAAAAACTGTTTTTT. Protein sequence: CASSSQGTVNEKLFF.

The chain employs TRBV9 and TRBJ1-1; D ambiguous. V lost 3 bases and J lost 3, with 12 bases in between. This CDR3 spans 14 amino acids. Germline lookup yields CDR1 SGDLS and CDR2 YYNGEE. The CDR3 protein is CASSAFEKDTEAFF. CDR3 DNA sequence: TGTGCCAGCAGCGCCTTCGAGAAGGACACTGAAGCTTTCTTT.

The chain recombines TRBV5-4 with TRBJ2-5, with 7 nucleotides matching TRBD1. The germline V gene has CDR1 SGHNT and CDR2 YYREEE (reference sequence). The CDR3 has 16 residues. Unmatched junction bases numbered 9, after V lost 0 bases and J lost 4 bases. This CDR3 is CASSLDLGTARETQYF. The CDR3 DNA reads as TGTGCCAGCAGCTTGGACCTGGGGACAGCCCGAGAGACCCAGTACTTC.

The chain employs TRBV30 and TRBJ2-7; no firm D call. V lost 0 bases and J lost 5, with 5 bases in between. CDR3 size: 11 residues. Germline-derived CDR1 and CDR2 are GTSNPN and SVGIG (reference sequence). CDR3 amino acids: CAWSVGNEQYF. The CDR3 coding sequence is TGTGCCTGGAGTGTAGGCAACGAGCAGTACTTC. Filled out from reference TRBV30 and TRBJ2-7, the complete variable domain reads SQTIHQWPATLVQPVGSPLSLECTVEGTSNPNLYWYRQAAGRGLQLLFYSVGIGQISSEVPQNLSASRPQDRQFILSSKKLLLSDSGFYLCAWSVGNEQYFGPGTRLTVT.

The rearrangement joins TRBV4-3 to TRBJ1-1; D is uncertain. The V end was cut by 0 bases, the J end by 5 bases, with 13 bases between. This CDR3 region has 15 residues. Germline V gene data show CDR1 as LGHNA and CDR2 as YSLEER. The CDR3 region is CASSQDHAVRTEAFF. CDR3 bases: TGCGCCAGCAGCCAAGATCATGCCGTTAGGACTGAAGCTTTCTTT.